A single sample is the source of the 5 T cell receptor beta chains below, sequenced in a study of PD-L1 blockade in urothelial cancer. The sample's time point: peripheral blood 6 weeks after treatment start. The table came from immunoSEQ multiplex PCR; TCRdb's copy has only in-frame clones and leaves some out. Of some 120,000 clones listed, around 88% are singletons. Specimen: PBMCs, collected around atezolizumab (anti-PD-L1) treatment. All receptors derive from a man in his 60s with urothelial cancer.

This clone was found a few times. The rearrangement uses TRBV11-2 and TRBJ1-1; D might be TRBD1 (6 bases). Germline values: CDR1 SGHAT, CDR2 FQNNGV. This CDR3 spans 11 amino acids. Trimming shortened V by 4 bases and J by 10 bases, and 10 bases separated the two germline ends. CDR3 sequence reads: CASSWDKRAFF. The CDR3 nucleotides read TGTGCCAGCAGCTGGGACAAGCGAGCTTTCTTT.

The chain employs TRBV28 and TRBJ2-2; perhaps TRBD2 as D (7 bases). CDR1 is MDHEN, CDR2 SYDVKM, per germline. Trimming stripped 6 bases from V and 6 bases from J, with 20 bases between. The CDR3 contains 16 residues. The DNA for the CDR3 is TGTGCCAGCAGCCCGGCGGGGGCATCATCTTCCGGGGAGCTGTTTTTT. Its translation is CASSPAGASSSGELFF.

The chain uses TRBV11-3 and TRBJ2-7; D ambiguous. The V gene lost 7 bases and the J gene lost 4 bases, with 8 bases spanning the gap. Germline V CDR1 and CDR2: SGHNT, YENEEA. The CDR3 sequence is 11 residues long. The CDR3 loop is CASTSGYEQYF. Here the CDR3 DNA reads TGTGCCAGCACCTCGGGTTACGAGCAGTACTTC.

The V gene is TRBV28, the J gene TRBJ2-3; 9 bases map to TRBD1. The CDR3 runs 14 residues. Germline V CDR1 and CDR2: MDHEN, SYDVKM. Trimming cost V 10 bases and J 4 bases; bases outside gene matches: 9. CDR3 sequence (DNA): TGTGCCACTCACGGACAGGGGAGCGCAGATACGCAGTATTTT. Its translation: CATHGQGSADTQYF.

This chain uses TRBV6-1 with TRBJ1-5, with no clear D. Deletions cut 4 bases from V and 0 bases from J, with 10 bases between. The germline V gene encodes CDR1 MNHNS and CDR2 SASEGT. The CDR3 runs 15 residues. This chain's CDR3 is CASSGQADSNQPQHF. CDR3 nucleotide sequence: TGTGCCAGCAGTGGGCAGGCCGATAGCAATCAGCCCCAGCATTTT.